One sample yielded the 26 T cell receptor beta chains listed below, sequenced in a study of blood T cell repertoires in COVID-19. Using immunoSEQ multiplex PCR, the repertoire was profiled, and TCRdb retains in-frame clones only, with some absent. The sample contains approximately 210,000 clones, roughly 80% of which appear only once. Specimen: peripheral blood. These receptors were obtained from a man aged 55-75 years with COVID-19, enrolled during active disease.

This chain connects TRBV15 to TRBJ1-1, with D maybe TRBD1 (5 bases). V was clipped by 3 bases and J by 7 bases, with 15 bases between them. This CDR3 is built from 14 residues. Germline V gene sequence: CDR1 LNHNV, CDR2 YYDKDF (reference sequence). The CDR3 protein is CATSRRDSAYEAFF. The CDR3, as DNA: TGTGCCACCAGCAGGAGGGACTCAGCCTATGAAGCTTTCTTT.

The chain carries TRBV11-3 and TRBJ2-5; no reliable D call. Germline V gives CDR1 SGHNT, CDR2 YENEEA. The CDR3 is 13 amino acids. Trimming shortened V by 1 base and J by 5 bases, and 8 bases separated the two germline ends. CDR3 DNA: TGTGCCAGCAGCTTAGGTTCCATGGAGACCCAGTACTTC. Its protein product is CASSLGSMETQYF.

The DNA of the CDR3 is TGTGCCACCAGCGGGGGGACAGAAAGATCCATGAACACTGAAGCTTTCTTT. Amino acids: CATSGGTERSMNTEAFF. J is TRBJ1-1 and V is TRBV15; 7 bases match TRBD1. J lost 0 bases, V lost 5 bases, and 12 bases had no gene match. The CDR3 runs 17 residues. Germline CDR1 reads LNHNV; CDR2 reads YYDKDF (reference sequence). Full variable domain (remainder filled in from reference TRBV15 and TRBJ1-1): DAMVIQNPRYQVTQFGKPVTLSCSQTLNHNVMYWYQQKSSQAPKLLFHYYDKDFNNEADTPDNFQSRRPNTSFCFLDIRSPGLGDTAMYLCATSGGTERSMNTEAFFGQGTRLTVV.

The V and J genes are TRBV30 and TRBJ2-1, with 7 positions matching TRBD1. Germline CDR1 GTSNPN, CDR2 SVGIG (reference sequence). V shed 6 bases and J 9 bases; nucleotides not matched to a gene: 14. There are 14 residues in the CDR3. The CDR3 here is CACEATGIAVEQFF. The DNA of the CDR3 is TGTGCCTGCGAAGCGACAGGGATAGCTGTTGAGCAGTTCTTC.

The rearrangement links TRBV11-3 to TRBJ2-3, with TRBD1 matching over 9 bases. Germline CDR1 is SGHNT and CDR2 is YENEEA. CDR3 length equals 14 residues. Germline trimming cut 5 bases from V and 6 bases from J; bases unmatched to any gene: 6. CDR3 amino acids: CASSPGQGLDTQYF. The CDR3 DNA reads TGTGCCAGCAGCCCGGGACAGGGACTGGATACGCAGTATTTT.

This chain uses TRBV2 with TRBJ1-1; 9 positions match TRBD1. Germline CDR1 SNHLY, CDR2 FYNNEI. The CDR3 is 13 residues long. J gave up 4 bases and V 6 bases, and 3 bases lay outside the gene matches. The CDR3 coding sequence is TGTGCCAGCAGCCCGGGACAGGGCACTGAAGCTTTCTTT. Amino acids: CASSPGQGTEAFF.

CDR3 nucleotide sequence: TGTGCCAGCAGCGGCGTTCTACAGGTGCGAGGCTACACCTTC. Translated, it gives CASSGVLQVRGYTF. The chain links TRBV3-1 (or the pseudogene TRBV3-2) to TRBJ1-2; D might be TRBD1 (5 bases). CDR1 and CDR2 from the germline V gene are LGHDT and YNNKEL (reference sequence). The CDR3 consists of 14 residues. V gave up 5 bases and J gave up 8 bases, with 18 bases separating them.

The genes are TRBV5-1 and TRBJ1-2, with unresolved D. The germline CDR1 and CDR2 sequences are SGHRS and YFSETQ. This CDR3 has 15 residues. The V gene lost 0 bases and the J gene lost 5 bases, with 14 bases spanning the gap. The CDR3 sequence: CASSLATAPQYGYTF. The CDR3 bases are TGCGCCAGCAGCTTGGCCACAGCTCCGCAATATGGCTACACCTTC.

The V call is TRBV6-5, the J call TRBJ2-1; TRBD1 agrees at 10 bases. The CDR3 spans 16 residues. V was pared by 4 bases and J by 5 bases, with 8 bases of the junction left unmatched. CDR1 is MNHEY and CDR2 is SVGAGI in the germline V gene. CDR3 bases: TGTGCCAGCAGTTCTCCGGGACAGGGGTATAACAATGAGCAGTTCTTC. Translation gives CASSSPGQGYNNEQFF.

The CDR3 DNA follows: TGCGCCAGCAGCACGGGACAGGGGACGTATGAAGCTTTCTTT. It codes for CASSTGQGTYEAFF. The chain has TRBV5-1 and TRBJ1-1; TRBD1 matches 10 bases. Trimming at V came to 4 bases and at J to 7 bases, leaving 7 bases not matched to a gene. The CDR3 runs 14 residues. Germline CDR1 SGHRS, CDR2 YFSETQ.

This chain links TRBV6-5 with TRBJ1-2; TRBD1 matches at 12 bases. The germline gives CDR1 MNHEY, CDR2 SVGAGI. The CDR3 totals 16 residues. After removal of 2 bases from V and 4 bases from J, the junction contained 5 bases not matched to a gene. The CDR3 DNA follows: TGTGCCAGCAGTTACGCCGGGACAGGGGGCTCCTATGGCTACACCTTC. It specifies CASSYAGTGGSYGYTF.

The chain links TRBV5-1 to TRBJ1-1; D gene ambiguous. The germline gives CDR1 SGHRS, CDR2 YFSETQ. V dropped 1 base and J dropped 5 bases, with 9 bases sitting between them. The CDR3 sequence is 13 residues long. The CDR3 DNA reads TGCGCCAGCAGCTTGTCGGGAGGAACTGAAGCTTTCTTT. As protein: CASSLSGGTEAFF.

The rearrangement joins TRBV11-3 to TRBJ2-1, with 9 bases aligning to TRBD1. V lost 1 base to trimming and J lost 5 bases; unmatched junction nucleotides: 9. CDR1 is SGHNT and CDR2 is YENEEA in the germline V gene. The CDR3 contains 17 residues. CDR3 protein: CASSLVGTGPTDNEQFF. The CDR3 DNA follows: TGTGCCAGCAGCTTAGTAGGGACAGGGCCTACGGACAATGAGCAGTTCTTC.

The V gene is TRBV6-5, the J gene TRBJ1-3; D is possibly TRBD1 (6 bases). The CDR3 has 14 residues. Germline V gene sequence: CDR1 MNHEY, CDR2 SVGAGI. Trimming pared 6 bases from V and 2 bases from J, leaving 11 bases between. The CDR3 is CASSQGIPGNTIYF. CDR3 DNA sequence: TGTGCCAGCAGCCAGGGGATCCCTGGAAACACCATATATTTT.

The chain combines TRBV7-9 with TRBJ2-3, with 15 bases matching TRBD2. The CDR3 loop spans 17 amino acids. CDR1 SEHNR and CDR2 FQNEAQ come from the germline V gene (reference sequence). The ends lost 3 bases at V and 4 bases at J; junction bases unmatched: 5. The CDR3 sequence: CASSFRTSGRASDTQYF. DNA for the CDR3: TGTGCCAGCAGCTTCCGGACTAGCGGGAGGGCCTCAGATACGCAGTATTTT.

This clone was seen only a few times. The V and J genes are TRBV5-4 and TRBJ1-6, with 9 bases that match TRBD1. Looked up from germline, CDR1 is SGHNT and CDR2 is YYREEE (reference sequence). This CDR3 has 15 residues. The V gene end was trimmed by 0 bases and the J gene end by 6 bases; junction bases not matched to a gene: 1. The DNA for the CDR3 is TGTGCCAGCAGCTTGGCGGACAGGGGTAATTCACCCCTCCACTTT. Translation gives CASSLADRGNSPLHF. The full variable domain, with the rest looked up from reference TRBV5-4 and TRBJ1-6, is ETGVTQSPTHLIKTRGQQVTLRCSSQSGHNTVSWYQQALGQGPQFIFQYYREEENGRGNFPPRFSGLQFPNYSSELNVNALELDDSALYLCASSLADRGNSPLHFGNGTRLTVT.

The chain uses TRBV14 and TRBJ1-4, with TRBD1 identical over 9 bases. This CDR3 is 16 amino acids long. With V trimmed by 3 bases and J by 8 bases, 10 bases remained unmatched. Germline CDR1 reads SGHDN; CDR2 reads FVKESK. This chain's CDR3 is CASSHGTTGGYEKLFF. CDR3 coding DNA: TGTGCCAGCAGCCACGGAACGACAGGGGGTTACGAAAAACTGTTTTTT.

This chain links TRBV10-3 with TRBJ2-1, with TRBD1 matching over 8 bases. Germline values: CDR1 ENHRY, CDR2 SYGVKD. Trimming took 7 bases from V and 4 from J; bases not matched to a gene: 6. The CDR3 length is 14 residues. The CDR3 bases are TGTGCCATCAAGCCAGGGGGCAATTACAATGAGCAGTTCTTC. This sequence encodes CAIKPGGNYNEQFF.

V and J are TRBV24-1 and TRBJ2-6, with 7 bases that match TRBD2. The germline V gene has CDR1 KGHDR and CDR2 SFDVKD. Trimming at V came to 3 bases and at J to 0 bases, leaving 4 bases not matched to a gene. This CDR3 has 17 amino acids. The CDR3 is CATSDPGGSSGANVLTF. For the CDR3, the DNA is TGTGCCACCAGTGATCCCGGGGGGAGCTCTGGGGCCAACGTCCTGACTTTC.

In DNA, the CDR3 is TGTGCCAGCAGTTACTCAACAGGGTCGAACACTGAAGCTTTCTTT. This gives the protein CASSYSTGSNTEAFF. This chain uses TRBV6-5 with TRBJ1-1, with TRBD1 as a possible D gene (6 bases). Trimming shortened V by 0 bases and J by 1 base, and 9 bases separated the two germline ends. Germline V gene data show CDR1 as MNHEY and CDR2 as SVGAGI. This CDR3 is built from 15 residues.

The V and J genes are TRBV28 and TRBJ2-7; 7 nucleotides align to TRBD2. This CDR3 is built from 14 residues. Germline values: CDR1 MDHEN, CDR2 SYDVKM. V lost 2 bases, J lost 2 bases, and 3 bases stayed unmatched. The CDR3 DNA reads TGTGCCAGCAGTTTAGGGACTAATACCTACGAGCAGTACTTC. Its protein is CASSLGTNTYEQYF.

CDR3 in DNA: TGCGCCAGCAGCCAGGGACAGCCCTTGAAGGACACTGAAGCTTTCTTT. Its translation: CASSQGQPLKDTEAFF. The V call is TRBV5-1, the J call TRBJ1-1, with 7 bases that match TRBD1. CDR3 length equals 16 residues. V lost 4 bases and J lost 3; bases outside the gene matches: 12. CDR1 and CDR2 (germline): SGHRS, YFSETQ.

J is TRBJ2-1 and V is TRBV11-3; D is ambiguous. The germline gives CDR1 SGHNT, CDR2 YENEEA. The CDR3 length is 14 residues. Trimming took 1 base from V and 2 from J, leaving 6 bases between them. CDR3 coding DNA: TGTGCCAGCAGCTTAGTTGGAGCCTACAATGAGCAGTTCTTC. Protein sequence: CASSLVGAYNEQFF.

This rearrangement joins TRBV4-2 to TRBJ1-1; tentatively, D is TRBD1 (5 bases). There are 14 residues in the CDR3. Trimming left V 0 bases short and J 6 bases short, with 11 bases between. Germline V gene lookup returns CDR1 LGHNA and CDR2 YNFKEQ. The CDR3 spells CASSQDSSGAEAFF. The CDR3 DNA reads TGTGCCAGCAGCCAAGACAGCTCGGGGGCTGAAGCTTTCTTT.

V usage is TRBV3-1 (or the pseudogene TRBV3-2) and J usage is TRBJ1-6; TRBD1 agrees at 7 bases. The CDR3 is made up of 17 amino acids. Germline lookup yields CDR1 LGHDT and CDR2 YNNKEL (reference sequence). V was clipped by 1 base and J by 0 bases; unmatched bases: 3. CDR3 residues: CASSQGTGRSYNSPLHF. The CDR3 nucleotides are TGTGCCAGCAGCCAAGGGACAGGTCGCTCCTATAATTCACCCCTCCACTTT.

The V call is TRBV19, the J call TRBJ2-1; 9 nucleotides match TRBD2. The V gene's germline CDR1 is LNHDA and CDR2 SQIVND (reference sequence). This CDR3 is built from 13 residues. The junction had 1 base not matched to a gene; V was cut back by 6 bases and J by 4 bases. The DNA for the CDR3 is TGTGCCAGTAGGCTAGCGGGATACAATGAGCAGTTCTTC. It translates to CASRLAGYNEQFF.